Included here is one TCR beta chain sequence, with context. This clonotype was seen more than once but under ten times. Its antigen remains undetermined. Qualities for individual bases were not recorded, and no much larger clone is one base off. This specimen comes from a study of immune characterization of retroperitoneal liposarcoma (dated by TCRdb to 2018 to 2020). The library came from PCR. Sequencing instrument: NextSeq 500. Using fastp trimming at Q25 and MiXCR clonotype assembly, TCRdb reanalyzed the public sequencing data and kept in-frame beta chains. Every distinct CDR3 protein forms one entry, paired with its most common genes and DNA. This sample is represented by roughly 9,800 distinct CDR3 sequences; 30% to 45% of them were singletons. The ten largest make up approximately 20% of the sample. The sample was tumor tissue. The receptor was isolated from a male donor with retroperitoneal liposarcoma.

The nucleotides are TGTGCCAGCAGCTTGGAGGCTAGCGGGGGGGATACGCAGTATTTT. Translated, it gives CASSLEASGGDTQYF. Recombination linked TRBV6-8 to TRBJ2-3; TRBD2 fits 11 bases in the junction. There are 15 amino acids in the CDR3, from cysteine to phenylalanine inclusive. Just the 45-base CDR3 DNA is kept, in frame starting at base 1. V ends up 6 bases short and J 6 bases short, with an unmatched junction base count of 8. In the germline V gene, CDR1 corresponds to MNHGY and CDR2 to SAAAGT.